What follows describes a single T cell receptor beta chain. This specimen belongs to a study of blood T cell repertoires in COVID-19. The method was immunoSEQ multiplex PCR; TCRdb's version includes in-frame clones alone and lacks a portion of them. The sample contains over 85,000 clones, about 86% of which appear only once. The CDR3 covers 15 residues. Per germline, CDR1 MNHEY and CDR2 SVGAGI. Trimming removed 6 bases at V and 2 bases at J, with 14 bases between. This clonotype originated in a man between 60 and 75 years old with acute or convalescent COVID-19. The source material was peripheral blood. V usage is TRBV6-5 and J usage is TRBJ1-5, with a weak D call TRBD1 (5 bases). For the CDR3, the DNA is TGTGCCAGCAGCCCGACAGACCCCGGCAATCAGCCCCAGCATTTT. The encoded protein is CASSPTDPGNQPQHF.